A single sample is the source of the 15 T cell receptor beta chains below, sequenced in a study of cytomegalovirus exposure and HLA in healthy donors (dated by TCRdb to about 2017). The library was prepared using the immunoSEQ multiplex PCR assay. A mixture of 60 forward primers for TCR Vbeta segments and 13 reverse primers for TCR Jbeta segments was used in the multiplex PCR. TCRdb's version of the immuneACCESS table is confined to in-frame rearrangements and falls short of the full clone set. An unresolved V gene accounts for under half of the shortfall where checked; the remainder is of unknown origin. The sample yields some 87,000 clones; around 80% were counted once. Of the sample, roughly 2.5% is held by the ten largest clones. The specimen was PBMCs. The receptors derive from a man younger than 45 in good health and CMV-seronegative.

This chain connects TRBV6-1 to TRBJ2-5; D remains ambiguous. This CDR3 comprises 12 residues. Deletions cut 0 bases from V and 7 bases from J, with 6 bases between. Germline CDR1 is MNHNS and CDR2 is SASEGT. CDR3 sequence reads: CASSEAPGTQYF. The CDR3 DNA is TGTGCCAGCAGTGAAGCCCCCGGGACCCAGTACTTC.

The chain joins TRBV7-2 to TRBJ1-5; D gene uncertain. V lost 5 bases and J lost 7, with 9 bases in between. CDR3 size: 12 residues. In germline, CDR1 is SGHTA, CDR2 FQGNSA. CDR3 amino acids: CASSAYLQPQHF. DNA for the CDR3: TGTGCCAGCAGCGCCTATCTCCAGCCCCAGCATTTT.

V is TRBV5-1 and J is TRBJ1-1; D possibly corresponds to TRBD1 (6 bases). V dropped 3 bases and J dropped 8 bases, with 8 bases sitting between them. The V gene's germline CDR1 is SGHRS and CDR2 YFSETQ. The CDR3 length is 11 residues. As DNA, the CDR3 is TGCGCCAGCAGCTATGGACAGGAAGCTTTCTTT. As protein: CASSYGQEAFF.

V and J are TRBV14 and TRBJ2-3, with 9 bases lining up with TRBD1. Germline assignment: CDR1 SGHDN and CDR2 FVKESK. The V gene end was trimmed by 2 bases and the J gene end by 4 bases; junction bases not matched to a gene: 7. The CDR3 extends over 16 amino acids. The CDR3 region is CASSQITGGRADTQYF. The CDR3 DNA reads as TGTGCCAGCAGCCAAATAACAGGGGGCCGGGCAGATACGCAGTATTTT. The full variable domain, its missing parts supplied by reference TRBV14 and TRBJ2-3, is EAGVTQFPSHSVIEKGQTVTLRCDPISGHDNLYWYRRVMGKEIKFLLHFVKESKQDESGMPNNRFLAERTGGTYSTLKVQPAELEDSGVYFCASSQITGGRADTQYFGPGTRLTVL.

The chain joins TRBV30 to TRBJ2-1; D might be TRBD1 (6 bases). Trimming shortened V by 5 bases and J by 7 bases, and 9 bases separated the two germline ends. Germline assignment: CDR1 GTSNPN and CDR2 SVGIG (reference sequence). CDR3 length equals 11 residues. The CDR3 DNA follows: TGTGCCTGGGACAGGACGAATGAGCAGTTCTTC. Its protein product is CAWDRTNEQFF.

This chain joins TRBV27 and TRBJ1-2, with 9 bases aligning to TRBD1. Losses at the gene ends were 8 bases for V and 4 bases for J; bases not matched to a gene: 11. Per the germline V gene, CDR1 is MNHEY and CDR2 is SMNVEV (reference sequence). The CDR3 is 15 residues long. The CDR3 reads CASGRTGVPLYGYTF. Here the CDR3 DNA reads TGTGCCAGCGGACGGACAGGGGTTCCCCTCTATGGCTACACCTTC.

The CDR3, as DNA: TGTGCCAGCAGCTTAGACAGGGGGCTATACGAGCAGTACTTC. As protein: CASSLDRGLYEQYF. This sequence joins TRBV11-2 and TRBJ2-7, with TRBD1 identical over 8 bases. CDR1 is SGHAT, CDR2 FQNNGV, per germline. There are 14 residues in the CDR3. The V and J ends lost 0 bases and 4 bases, in that order; junction bases with no gene match: 2.

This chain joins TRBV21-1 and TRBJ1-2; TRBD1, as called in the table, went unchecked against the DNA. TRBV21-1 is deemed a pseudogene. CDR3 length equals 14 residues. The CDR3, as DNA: TGTGCCAGCAGCAAGGACAGGAGTTTCTATGGCTACACCTTC. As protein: CASSKDRSFYGYTF.

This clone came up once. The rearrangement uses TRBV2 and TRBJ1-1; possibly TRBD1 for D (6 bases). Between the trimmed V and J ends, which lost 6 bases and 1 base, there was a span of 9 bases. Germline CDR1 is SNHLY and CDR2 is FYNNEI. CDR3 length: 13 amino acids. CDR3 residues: CASRTQGNTEAFF. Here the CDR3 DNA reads TGTGCCAGCAGAACACAGGGGAACACTGAAGCTTTCTTT.

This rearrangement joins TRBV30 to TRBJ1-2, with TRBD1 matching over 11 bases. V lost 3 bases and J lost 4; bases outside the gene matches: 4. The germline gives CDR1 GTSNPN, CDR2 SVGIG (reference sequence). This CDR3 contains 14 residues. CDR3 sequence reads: CAWSRTGGPYGYTF. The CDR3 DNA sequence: TGTGCCTGGAGCCGGACAGGGGGCCCCTATGGCTACACCTTC. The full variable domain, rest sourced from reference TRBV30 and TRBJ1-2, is SQTIHQWPATLVQPVGSPLSLECTVEGTSNPNLYWYRQAAGRGLQLLFYSVGIGQISSEVPQNLSASRPQDRQFILSSKKLLLSDSGFYLCAWSRTGGPYGYTFGSGTRLTVV.

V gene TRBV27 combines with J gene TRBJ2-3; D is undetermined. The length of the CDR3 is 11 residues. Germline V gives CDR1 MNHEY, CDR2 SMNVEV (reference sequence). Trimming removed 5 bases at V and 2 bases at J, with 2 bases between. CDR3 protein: CASSHTDTQYF. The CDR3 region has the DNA TGTGCCAGCAGTCACACAGATACGCAGTATTTT.

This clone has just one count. DNA for the CDR3: TGTGCCACCAGCAGAGACCTCCTCCCCTCTCGGCCCCAGCATTTT. Amino acids: CATSRDLLPSRPQHF. V gene TRBV15 combines with J gene TRBJ1-5; no clear D. Germline CDR1 and CDR2: LNHNV and YYDKDF (reference sequence). V was clipped by 0 bases and J by 9 bases, with 15 bases between them. CDR3 length: 15 amino acids. Combining the CDR3 with reference TRBV15 and TRBJ1-5 gives the whole variable domain DAMVIQNPRYQVTQFGKPVTLSCSQTLNHNVMYWYQQKSSQAPKLLFHYYDKDFNNEADTPDNFQSRRPNTSFCFLDIRSPGLGDTAMYLCATSRDLLPSRPQHFGDGTRLSIL.

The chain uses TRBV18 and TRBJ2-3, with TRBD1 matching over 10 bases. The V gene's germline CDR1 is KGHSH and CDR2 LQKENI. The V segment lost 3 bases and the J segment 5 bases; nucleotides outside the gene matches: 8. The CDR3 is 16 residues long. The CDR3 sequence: CASSPRDRGILDTQYF. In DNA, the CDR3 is TGTGCCAGCTCACCGCGGGACAGGGGAATATTAGATACGCAGTATTTT.

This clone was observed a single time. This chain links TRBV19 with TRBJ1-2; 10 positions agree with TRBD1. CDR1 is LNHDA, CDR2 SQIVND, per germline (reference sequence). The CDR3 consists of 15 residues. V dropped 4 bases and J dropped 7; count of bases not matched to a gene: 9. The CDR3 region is CASSTRTGGIIGYTF. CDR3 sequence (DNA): TGTGCCAGTAGTACCCGGACAGGGGGAATAATTGGCTACACCTTC.

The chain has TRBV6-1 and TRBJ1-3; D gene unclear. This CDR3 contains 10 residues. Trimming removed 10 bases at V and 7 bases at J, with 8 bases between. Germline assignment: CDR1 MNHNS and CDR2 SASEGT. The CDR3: CAKCRNTIYF. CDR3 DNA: TGTGCCAAATGCAGGAACACCATATATTTT.